What follows are 10 T cell receptor beta chains derived from one specimen sequenced in a study of glioma-infiltrating T cells. Using RNA template, CDR3s of TCR alpha and beta were amplified with iRepertoire arm-PCR. TCRdb re-called the multiplex PCR reads with MiXCR, one entry per CDR3 protein. Of over 70,000 distinct CDR3 sequences listed, about 23% are singletons. The material sequenced was glioma tissue, nonneoplastic brain tissue, or PBMCs (not recorded which). These receptors were taken from a human donor with low-grade glioma or glioblastoma, undergoing nonglioma brain surgery, or in good health (not recorded which).

The rearrangement uses TRBV3-1 and TRBJ1-4; TRBD1 is a possible D gene (6 bases). The germline V gene has CDR1 LGHDT and CDR2 YNNKEL (reference sequence). The length of the CDR3 is 16 residues. Trimming took 4 bases from V and 0 from J, leaving 12 bases between them. The CDR3 region is CASSPVGHATNEKLFF. CDR3 in DNA: TGTGCCAGCAGCCCTGTGGGACATGCAACTAATGAAAAACTGTTTTTT.

The CDR3 is CARYRTVSTDTQYF. The DNA for the CDR3 is TGTGCCAGGTACAGGACAGTCAGCACAGATACGCAGTATTTT. This chain uses TRBV19 with TRBJ2-3, with D possibly matching TRBD1 (6 bases). The V gene's germline CDR1 is LNHDA and CDR2 SQIVND (reference sequence). The V end lost 9 bases, the J end lost 0 bases, and 13 bases lay between the germline ends. The CDR3 is made up of 14 amino acids.

This clonotype came up many times. The chain joins TRBV4-1 to TRBJ1-5; a possible D gene is TRBD1 (6 bases). The CDR3 runs 14 residues. CDR1 and CDR2 from the germline V gene are MGHRA and YSYEKL. The germline V and J ends were trimmed by 0 bases and 7 bases, with 10 bases remaining between them. CDR3 bases: TGCGCCAGCAGCCAAGACAGGGGCGGGCAGCCCCAGCATTTT. Its protein is CASSQDRGGQPQHF.

This clonotype showed up many times. V is TRBV29-1 and J is TRBJ1-1, with unresolved D. This CDR3 has 13 residues. Deletions cut 4 bases from V and 8 bases from J, with 17 bases between. The germline gives CDR1 SQVTM, CDR2 ANQGSEA. CDR3 sequence (DNA): TGCAGCGTTGTACGGCAGGCGGGTGGGGAAGCTTTCTTT. It is translated as CSVVRQAGGEAFF.

The table lists this clonotype with a count of one. This may arise from a read error, as a much more abundant clone is one base away. CDR3 sequence (DNA): TGTGCCAGCAAGGGGAGGAACACTGAAGCTTTCTTT. It encodes CASKGRNTEAFF. The chain uses TRBV12-3 or TRBV12-4 and TRBJ1-1; D possibly corresponds to TRBD1 (5 bases). The CDR3 spans 12 residues. V lost 7 bases, J lost 1 base, and 7 bases lay in between.

This clonotype came up many times. The chain has TRBV2 and TRBJ2-3; 7 positions agree with TRBD2. There are 15 residues in the CDR3. V gave up 2 bases and J gave up 1 base; unmatched junction bases: 3. The germline V gene encodes CDR1 SNHLY and CDR2 FYNNEI. The DNA for the CDR3 is TGTGCCAGCAGTGAAAGCGGGGTGCGCACAGATACGCAGTATTTT. It encodes CASSESGVRTDTQYF.

The chain carries TRBV7-9 and TRBJ2-5, with a weak D call TRBD1 (6 bases). V lost 4 bases to trimming and J lost 5 bases, with 14 bases between them. The CDR3 covers 14 residues. Per the germline V gene, CDR1 is SEHNR and CDR2 is FQNEAQ (reference sequence). CDR3: CASSSGQFLETQYF. The DNA for the CDR3 is TGTGCCAGCAGCTCCGGACAGTTCCTCGAGACCCAGTACTTC.

This rearrangement joins TRBV30 to TRBJ2-5, with 11 bases that match TRBD1. The germline V gene encodes CDR1 GTSNPN and CDR2 SVGIG (reference sequence). J gave up 5 bases and V 0 bases, and 8 bases lay outside the gene matches. This CDR3 is 16 amino acids long. CDR3 amino acids: CAWSVGTGGRLETQYF. The DNA of the CDR3 is TGTGCCTGGAGTGTAGGGACAGGGGGAAGATTGGAGACCCAGTACTTC.

The rearrangement joins TRBV2 to TRBJ2-2, with D possibly TRBD1 on 5 matching bases. Trimming pared 8 bases from V and 6 bases from J, leaving 7 bases between. The germline V gene has CDR1 SNHLY and CDR2 FYNNEI. The CDR3 covers 11 residues. The CDR3 spells CASQGSGELFF. In DNA, the CDR3 is TGTGCCAGCCAGGGATCCGGGGAGCTGTTTTTT.

This clonotype appeared many times. The chain uses TRBV29-1 and TRBJ2-1; 10 bases line up with TRBD2. This CDR3 contains 12 residues. CDR1 SQVTM and CDR2 ANQGSEA come from the germline V gene. The CDR3 sequence: CASGRARNEQFF. The CDR3 DNA follows: TGCGCAAGCGGGAGGGCCAGGAATGAGCAGTTCTTC.